Below are 18 T cell receptor beta chains sequenced from a single sample in a study of T-cell memory formation after mild COVID-19 (dated by TCRdb to about 2021). Library prep was done by 5' RACE. Sequencing relied on an Illumina NovaSeq 6000. TCRdb reanalyzed the raw reads on its own, using fastp at Q25 for trimming and MiXCR for clone calling, and kept in-frame beta chains. Identical CDR3 protein sequences are pooled into one entry, listed with their most common genes and DNA. The sample table lists about 110,000 distinct CDR3 sequences, roughly an eighth of them with a count of one. The top ten constitute around 25% of the sample. Input material: PBMCs or a T cell subset sorted from them (not recorded which). Receptors originate from an adult woman who had mild COVID-19 (a few samples of this study predate the infection). The sample titles of this study are shuffled in the database, so cell type and time point are left out; the donor was told from shared clones.

V is TRBV5-1 and J is TRBJ1-1; the D gene is possibly TRBD1 (5 bases). CDR1 SGHRS and CDR2 YFSETQ come from the germline V gene. The CDR3 loop spans 12 amino acids. Trimming pared 4 bases from V and 6 bases from J, leaving 10 bases between. DNA for the CDR3: TGCGCCAGCAGCCCGGGGGGGTCTGAAGCTTTCTTT. Translation: CASSPGGSEAFF. The whole variable domain, remainder taken from reference TRBV5-1 and TRBJ1-1, is KAGVTQTPRYLIKTRGQQVTLSCSPISGHRSVSWYQQTPGQGLQFLFEYFSETQRNKGNFPGRFSGRQFSNSRSEMNVSTLELGDSALYLCASSPGGSEAFFGQGTRLTVV.

This clonotype was counted only a few times. V is TRBV4-1 and J is TRBJ1-2; the D gene is possibly TRBD1 (6 bases). The CDR3 is 15 amino acids. The V end lost 0 bases, the J end lost 5 bases, and 13 bases lay between the germline ends. Germline V gene data show CDR1 as MGHRA and CDR2 as YSYEKL. The CDR3 DNA sequence: TGCGCCAGCAGCCAAGATTGGGGGCCAGCGTATGGCTACACCTTC. Translated, it gives CASSQDWGPAYGYTF.

This clonotype was found a few times. The chain uses TRBV9 and TRBJ2-3; D gene ambiguous. Between the trimmed V and J ends, which lost 0 bases and 6 bases, there was a span of 14 bases. The CDR3 spans 15 residues. The germline V gene encodes CDR1 SGDLS and CDR2 YYNGEE. Here the CDR3 DNA reads TGTGCCAGCAGCGTAGAAAACGTGGCGGACGATACGCAGTATTTT. Its protein is CASSVENVADDTQYF.

At least ten counts were recorded for this clonotype. The chain links TRBV29-1 to TRBJ1-1; perhaps TRBD1 as D (5 bases). CDR3 length: 13 residues. Trimming left V 7 bases short and J 1 base short, with 13 bases between. Germline CDR1 SQVTM, CDR2 ANQGSEA. The CDR3 sequence is CSADGGRNTEAFF. CDR3 coding DNA: TGCAGCGCTGACGGGGGGAGGAACACTGAAGCTTTCTTT.

V and J are TRBV27 and TRBJ2-5; TRBD2 matches at 9 bases. The CDR3 totals 16 residues. Germline assignment: CDR1 MNHEY and CDR2 SMNVEV (reference sequence). V dropped 0 bases and J dropped 3; count of bases not matched to a gene: 5. The CDR3 DNA sequence: TGTGCCAGCAGTTTATCTACTAGCGGGTACGAAGAGACCCAGTACTTC. Protein: CASSLSTSGYEETQYF.

This clonotype turned up a few times. The chain combines TRBV7-9 with TRBJ1-2; D uncertain. The V end was cut by 5 bases, the J end by 3 bases, with 10 bases between. The CDR3 length is 13 residues. Germline CDR1 SEHNR, CDR2 FQNEAQ (reference sequence). This CDR3 is CASSHNGDYGYTF. CDR3 coding DNA: TGTGCCAGCAGCCATAACGGGGACTATGGCTACACCTTC.

This clonotype was observed a few times. CDR3 residues: CATSQFTNEQFF. CDR3 nucleotide sequence: TGTGCCACCAGCCAATTTACTAATGAGCAGTTCTTC. This rearrangement joins TRBV15 to TRBJ2-1; D unresolved. The CDR3 extends over 12 amino acids. V was clipped by 5 bases and J by 7 bases, with 9 bases between them. The germline CDR1 and CDR2 sequences are LNHNV and YYDKDF (reference sequence).

This clonotype was counted between two and nine times. The chain links TRBV15 to TRBJ2-7; 7 bases agree with TRBD2. After removal of 5 bases from V and 4 bases from J, the junction contained 11 bases not matched to a gene. The length of the CDR3 is 15 residues. The V gene's germline CDR1 is LNHNV and CDR2 YYDKDF (reference sequence). The CDR3 region has the DNA TGTGCCACCAGCGGGCCGGGCGGGAGAGTTTACGAGCAGTACTTC. Protein sequence: CATSGPGGRVYEQYF.

The genes are TRBV9 and TRBJ2-2; possibly TRBD1 for D (6 bases). CDR1 and CDR2 (germline): SGDLS, YYNGEE. Trimming removed 0 bases from V and 1 base from J, with 13 bases in between. This CDR3 has 17 residues. CDR3: CASSVGMIQGNTGELFF. The CDR3 region has the DNA TGTGCCAGCAGCGTAGGAATGATACAGGGGAACACCGGGGAGCTGTTTTTT. Full variable domain (rest looked up from reference TRBV9 and TRBJ2-2): DSGVTQTPKHLITATGQRVTLRCSPRSGDLSVYWYQQSLDQGLQFLIQYYNGEERAKGNILERFSAQQFPDLHSELNLSSLELGDSALYFCASSVGMIQGNTGELFFGEGSRLTVL.

V gene TRBV7-9 combines with J gene TRBJ2-7, with 9 bases fitting TRBD2. This CDR3 is built from 14 residues. Per the germline V gene, CDR1 is SEHNR and CDR2 is FQNEAQ (reference sequence). V trimming: 4 bases; J trimming: 5 bases; junction bases outside the gene matches: 6. The CDR3 here is CASSSKTSGNEQYF. The CDR3 DNA reads as TGTGCCAGCAGCTCAAAGACTAGCGGAAACGAGCAGTACTTC.

The CDR3 sequence is CASSFLEGRTLADTQYF. CDR3 nucleotide sequence: TGTGCCAGCAGCTTCCTCGAGGGGAGAACGTTGGCGGATACGCAGTATTTT. The genes are TRBV7-9 and TRBJ2-3, with D possibly being TRBD1 or TRBD2 (5 bases each). CDR1 is SEHNR, CDR2 FQNEAQ, per germline (reference sequence). The CDR3 covers 17 residues. V was clipped by 3 bases and J by 6 bases, with 22 bases between them.

This chain connects TRBV12-3 or TRBV12-4 to TRBJ1-1; 8 bases match TRBD1. The CDR3 runs 13 residues. V was pared by 4 bases and J by 8 bases, with 6 bases of the junction left unmatched. The CDR3: CASSSPDRAEAFF. The CDR3 DNA follows: TGTGCCAGCAGTTCCCCGGACAGGGCCGAAGCTTTCTTT.

The sample holds a few counts of this clonotype. The chain is built from TRBV5-4 and TRBJ2-7; D may be TRBD1 (6 bases). Trimming left V 0 bases short and J 5 bases short, with 15 bases between. Germline CDR1 SGHNT, CDR2 YYREEE (reference sequence). The length of the CDR3 is 15 residues. Here the CDR3 DNA reads TGTGCCAGCAGCTTGGAGACAGGTTTCATCGACGAGCAGTACTTC. It yields the protein CASSLETGFIDEQYF.

The rearrangement links TRBV29-1 to TRBJ2-1; D not certain. CDR3 size: 10 residues. Trimming stripped 3 bases from V and 13 bases from J, with 10 bases between. The germline V gene encodes CDR1 SQVTM and CDR2 ANQGSEA. The CDR3 DNA reads as TGCAGCGTTGAGGGTGACAACCAGTTCTTC. Its translation: CSVEGDNQFF.

The chain carries TRBV7-9 and TRBJ2-1, with D perhaps assigned TRBD1 or TRBD2 (6 bases each). The germline CDR1 and CDR2 sequences are SEHNR and FQNEAQ (reference sequence). This CDR3 is built from 17 residues. V dropped 4 bases and J dropped 2 bases, with 18 bases sitting between them. CDR3 DNA: TGTGCCAGCAGCTCCTCGTCCGGGGGCCCCCCCTACAATGAGCAGTTCTTC. The encoded protein is CASSSSSGGPPYNEQFF.

This sequence joins TRBV19 and TRBJ2-1; D call uncertain. Germline V gene data show CDR1 as LNHDA and CDR2 as SQIVND (reference sequence). The length of the CDR3 is 12 residues. Trimming shortened V by 8 bases and J by 4 bases, and 9 bases separated the two germline ends. The CDR3 here is CASGTTYNEQFF. CDR3 nucleotide sequence: TGTGCCAGTGGTACTACTTACAATGAGCAGTTCTTC.

The rearrangement links TRBV24-1 to TRBJ2-1; 14 bases match TRBD2. V shed 4 bases, J shed 4 bases, and the junction held 2 bases outside the gene matches. Germline CDR1 is KGHDR and CDR2 is SFDVKD. This CDR3 spans 16 amino acids. CDR3 sequence reads: CATSDRTSGGYNEQFF. CDR3 DNA sequence: TGTGCCACCAGTGACAGGACTAGCGGGGGGTACAATGAGCAGTTCTTC.

The rearrangement links TRBV7-6 to TRBJ2-2; 7 bases agree with TRBD2. The CDR3 has 12 amino acids. Trimming removed 8 bases from V and 3 bases from J; junction bases left unmatched: 0. CDR1 is SGHVS and CDR2 is FNYEAQ in the germline V gene. CDR3 in DNA: TGTGCCAGCGGGGGGGACACCGGGGAGCTGTTTTTT. Residues: CASGGDTGELFF. The full variable domain, completed using reference TRBV7-6 and TRBJ2-2, is GAGVSQSPRYKVTKRGQDVALRCDPISGHVSLYWYRQALGQGPEFLTYFNYEAQQDKSGLPNDRFSAERPEGSISTLTIQRTEQRDSAMYRCASGGDTGELFFGEGSRLTVL.